Reported below is one T cell receptor beta chain. The antigen is not known. Produced via immunoSEQ multiplex PCR; TCRdb's table is partial and in-frame only. The repertoire holds more than 85,000 clones, with 85% to 90% as singletons. In germline, CDR1 is LNHDA, CDR2 SQIVND (reference sequence). This CDR3 is 13 amino acids long. V trimming: 11 bases; J trimming: 7 bases; junction bases outside the gene matches: 11. The sample is drawn from a study of T cell responses to AZD1222 COVID-19 vaccine. Regarding the study as a whole: At 160-218 and 743-854, vaccine-associated CD4 TCRs were dominant, and they spanned spike.

The chain links TRBV19 to TRBJ1-1, with 9 bases lining up with TRBD1. The TCR sequence derives from an adult who received the AZD1222 COVID-19 vaccine. Material: peripheral blood, obtained 28 days after the second AZD1222 dose. CDR3 coding DNA: TGTGCCGCCGATACAGGGGGCTGGGGTGAAGCTTTCTTT. Its translation is CAADTGGWGEAFF.